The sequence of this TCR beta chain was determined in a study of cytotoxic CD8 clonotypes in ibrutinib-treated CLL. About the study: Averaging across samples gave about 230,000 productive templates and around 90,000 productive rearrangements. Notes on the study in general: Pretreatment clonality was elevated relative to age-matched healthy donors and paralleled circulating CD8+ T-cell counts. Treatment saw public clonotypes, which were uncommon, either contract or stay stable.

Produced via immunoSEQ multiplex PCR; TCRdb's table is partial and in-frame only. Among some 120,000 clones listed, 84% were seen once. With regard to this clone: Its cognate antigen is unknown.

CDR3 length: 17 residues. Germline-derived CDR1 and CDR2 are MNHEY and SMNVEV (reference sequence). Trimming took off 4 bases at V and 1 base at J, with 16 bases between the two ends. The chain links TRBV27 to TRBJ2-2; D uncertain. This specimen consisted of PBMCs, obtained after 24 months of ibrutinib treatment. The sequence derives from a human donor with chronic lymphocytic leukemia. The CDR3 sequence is CASSWLVTQMNTGELFF. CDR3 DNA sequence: TGTGCCAGCAGTTGGTTAGTGACGCAGATGAACACCGGGGAGCTGTTTTTT.